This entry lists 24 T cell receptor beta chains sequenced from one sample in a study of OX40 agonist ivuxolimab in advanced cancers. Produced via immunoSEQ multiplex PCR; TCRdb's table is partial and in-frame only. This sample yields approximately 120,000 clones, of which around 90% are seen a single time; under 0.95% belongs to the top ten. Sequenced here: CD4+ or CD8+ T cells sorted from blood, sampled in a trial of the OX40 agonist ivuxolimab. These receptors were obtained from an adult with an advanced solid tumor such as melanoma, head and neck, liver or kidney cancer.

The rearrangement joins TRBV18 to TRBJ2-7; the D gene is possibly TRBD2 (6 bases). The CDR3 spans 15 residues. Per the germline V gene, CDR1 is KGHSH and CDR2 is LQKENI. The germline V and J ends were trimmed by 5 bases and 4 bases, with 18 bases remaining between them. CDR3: CASSATGGGTYEQYF. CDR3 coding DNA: TGTGCCAGCTCAGCGACGGGTGGGGGGACTTACGAGCAGTACTTC. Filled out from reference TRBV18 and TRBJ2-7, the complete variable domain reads NAGVMQNPRHLVRRRGQEARLRCSPMKGHSHVYWYRQLPEEGLKFMVYLQKENIIDESGMPKERFSAEFPKEGPSILRIQQVVRGDSAAYFCASSATGGGTYEQYFGPGTRLTVT.

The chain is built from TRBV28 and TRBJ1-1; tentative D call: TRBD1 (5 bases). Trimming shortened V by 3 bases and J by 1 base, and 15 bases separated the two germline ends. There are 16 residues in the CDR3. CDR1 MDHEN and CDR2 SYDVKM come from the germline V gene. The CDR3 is CASSFWPGNENTEAFF. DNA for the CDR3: TGTGCCAGCAGTTTTTGGCCAGGGAACGAGAACACTGAAGCTTTCTTT. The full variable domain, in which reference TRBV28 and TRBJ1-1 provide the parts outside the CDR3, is DVKVTQSSRYLVKRTGEKVFLECVQDMDHENMFWYRQDPGLGLRLIYFSYDVKMKEKGDIPEGYSVSREKKERFSLILESASTNQTSMYLCASSFWPGNENTEAFFGQGTRLTVV.

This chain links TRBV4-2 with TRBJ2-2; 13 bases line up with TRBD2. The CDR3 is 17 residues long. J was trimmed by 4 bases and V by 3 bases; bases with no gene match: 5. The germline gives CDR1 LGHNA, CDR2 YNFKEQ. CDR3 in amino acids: CASSHGLAGVGTGELFF. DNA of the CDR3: TGTGCCAGCAGCCACGGACTAGCGGGAGTCGGCACCGGGGAGCTGTTTTTT.

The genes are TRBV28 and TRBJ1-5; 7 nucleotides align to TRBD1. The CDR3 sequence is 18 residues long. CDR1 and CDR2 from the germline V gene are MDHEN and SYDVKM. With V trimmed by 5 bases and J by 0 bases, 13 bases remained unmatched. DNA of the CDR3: TGTGCCAGCAGTGAAAAGGGACAGCAAAGCTATAGCAATCAGCCCCAGCATTTT. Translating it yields CASSEKGQQSYSNQPQHF.

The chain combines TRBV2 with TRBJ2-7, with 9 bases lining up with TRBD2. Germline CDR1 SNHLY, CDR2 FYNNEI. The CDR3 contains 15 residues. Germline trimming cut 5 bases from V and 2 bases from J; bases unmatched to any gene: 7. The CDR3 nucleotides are TGTGCCAGCAGTCTGACTAGCGGTCCTACCTACGAGCAGTACTTC. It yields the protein CASSLTSGPTYEQYF.

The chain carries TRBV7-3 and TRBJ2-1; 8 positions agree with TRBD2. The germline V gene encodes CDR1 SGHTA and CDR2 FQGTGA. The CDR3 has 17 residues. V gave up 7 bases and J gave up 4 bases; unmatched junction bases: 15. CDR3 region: CASNPRDSGAGYNEQFF. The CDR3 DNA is TGTGCCAGCAACCCCCGAGATAGCGGGGCCGGGTACAATGAGCAGTTCTTC.

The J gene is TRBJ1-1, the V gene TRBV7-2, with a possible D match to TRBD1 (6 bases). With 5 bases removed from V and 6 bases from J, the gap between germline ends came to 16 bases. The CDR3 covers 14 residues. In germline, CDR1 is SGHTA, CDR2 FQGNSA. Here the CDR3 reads CASSPVGQKSEAFF. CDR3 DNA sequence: TGTGCCAGCAGCCCCGTCGGACAGAAATCTGAAGCTTTCTTT.

CDR3 amino acids: CASSRGQGASEAFF. As DNA, the CDR3 is TGTGCCAGTAGTAGGGGACAGGGGGCCTCTGAAGCTTTCTTT. The chain uses TRBV19 and TRBJ1-1; TRBD1 matches 12 bases. The CDR3 contains 14 residues. J gave up 6 bases and V 4 bases, and 3 bases lay outside the gene matches. The V gene's germline CDR1 is LNHDA and CDR2 SQIVND (reference sequence).

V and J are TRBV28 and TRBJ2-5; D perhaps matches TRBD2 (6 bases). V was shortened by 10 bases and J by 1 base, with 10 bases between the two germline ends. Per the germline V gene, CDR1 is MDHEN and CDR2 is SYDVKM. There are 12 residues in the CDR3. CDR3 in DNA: TGTGCCATTGGGAGGTCCCAAGAGACCCAGTACTTC. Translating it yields CAIGRSQETQYF.

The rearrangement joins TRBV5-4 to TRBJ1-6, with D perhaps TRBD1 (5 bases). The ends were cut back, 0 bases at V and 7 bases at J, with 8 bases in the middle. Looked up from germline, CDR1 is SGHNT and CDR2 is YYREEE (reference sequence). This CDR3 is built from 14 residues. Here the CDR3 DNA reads TGTGCCAGCAGCTTGGACTCAGGGAATTCACCCCTCCACTTT. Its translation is CASSLDSGNSPLHF.

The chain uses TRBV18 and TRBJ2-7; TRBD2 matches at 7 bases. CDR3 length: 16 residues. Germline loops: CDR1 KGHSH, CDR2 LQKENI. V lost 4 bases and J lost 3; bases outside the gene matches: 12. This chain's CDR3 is CASSLSGAGLGYEQYF. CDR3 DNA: TGTGCCAGCTCACTAAGCGGGGCAGGGCTGGGCTACGAGCAGTACTTC.

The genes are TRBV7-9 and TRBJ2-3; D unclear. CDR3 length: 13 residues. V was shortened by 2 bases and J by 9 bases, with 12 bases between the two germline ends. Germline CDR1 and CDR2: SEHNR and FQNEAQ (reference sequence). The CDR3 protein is CASSLPSVETQYF. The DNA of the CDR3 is TGTGCCAGCAGCTTACCTTCCGTGGAGACGCAGTATTTT.

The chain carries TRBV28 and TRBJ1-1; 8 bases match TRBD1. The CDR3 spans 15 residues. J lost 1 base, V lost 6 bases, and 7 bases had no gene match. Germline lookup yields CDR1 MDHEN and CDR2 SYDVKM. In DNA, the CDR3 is TGTGCCAGCAGGGCCCGGGACAGGCCGAACACTGAAGCTTTCTTT. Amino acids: CASRARDRPNTEAFF.

CDR3 in DNA: TGTGCTAGTGGTTGGGACCCTGCGAACACCGGGGAGCTGTTTTTT. Translation: CASGWDPANTGELFF. The chain uses TRBV12-5 and TRBJ2-2; D is tentatively TRBD1 or TRBD2 (5 bases each). V was shortened by 4 bases and J by 0 bases, with 9 bases between the two germline ends. This CDR3 is 15 amino acids long. From germline, CDR1 is LGHNT and CDR2 FRNRAP.

The chain's CDR3 is CASRVSEAFF. The CDR3, as DNA: TGTGCCAGCCGTGTGTCTGAAGCTTTCTTT. V is TRBV2 and J is TRBJ1-1; D gene unclear. This CDR3 spans 10 amino acids. Germline V CDR1 and CDR2: SNHLY, FYNNEI. Trimming cost V 8 bases and J 6 bases, with 7 bases left between them.

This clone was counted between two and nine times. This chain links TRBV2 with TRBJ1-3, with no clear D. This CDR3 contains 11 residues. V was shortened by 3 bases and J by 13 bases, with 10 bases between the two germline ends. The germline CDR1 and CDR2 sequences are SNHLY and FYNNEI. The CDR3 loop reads CASSEGFVIYF. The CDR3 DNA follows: TGTGCCAGCAGTGAGGGGTTCGTGATATATTTT.

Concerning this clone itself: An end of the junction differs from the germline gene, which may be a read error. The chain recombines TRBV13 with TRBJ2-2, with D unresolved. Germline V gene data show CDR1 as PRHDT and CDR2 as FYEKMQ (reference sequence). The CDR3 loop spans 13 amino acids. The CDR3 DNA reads TGTGCCAGCAGCATAGGCCCGACCGGGGAGCTGTTTTTT. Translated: CASSIGPTGELFF.

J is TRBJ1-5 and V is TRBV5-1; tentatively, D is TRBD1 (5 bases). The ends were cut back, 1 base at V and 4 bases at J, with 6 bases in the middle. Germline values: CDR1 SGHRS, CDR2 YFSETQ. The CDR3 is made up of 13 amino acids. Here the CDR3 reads CASSLQGNQPQHF. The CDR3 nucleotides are TGCGCCAGCAGCTTGCAGGGAAATCAGCCCCAGCATTTT.

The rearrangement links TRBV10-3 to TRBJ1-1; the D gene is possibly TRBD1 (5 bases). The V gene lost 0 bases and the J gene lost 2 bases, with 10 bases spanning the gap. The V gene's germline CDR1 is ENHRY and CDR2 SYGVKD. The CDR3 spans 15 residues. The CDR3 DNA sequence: TGTGCCATCAGTGAGTCGGGGAGGGGCAACACTGAAGCTTTCTTT. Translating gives CAISESGRGNTEAFF.

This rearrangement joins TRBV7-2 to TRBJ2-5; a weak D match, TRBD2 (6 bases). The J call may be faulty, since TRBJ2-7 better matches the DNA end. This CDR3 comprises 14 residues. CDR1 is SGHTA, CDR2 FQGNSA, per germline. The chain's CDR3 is CASSIQVGRYEQYF. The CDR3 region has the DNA TGTGCCAGCAGTATCCAGGTGGGGAGGTACGAGCAGTACTTC.

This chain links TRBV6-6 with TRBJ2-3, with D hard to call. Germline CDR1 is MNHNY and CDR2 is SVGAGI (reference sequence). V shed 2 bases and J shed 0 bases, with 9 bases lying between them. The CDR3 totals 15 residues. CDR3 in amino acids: CASSYPQGSTDTQYF. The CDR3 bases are TGTGCCAGCAGTTACCCACAAGGAAGCACAGATACGCAGTATTTT.

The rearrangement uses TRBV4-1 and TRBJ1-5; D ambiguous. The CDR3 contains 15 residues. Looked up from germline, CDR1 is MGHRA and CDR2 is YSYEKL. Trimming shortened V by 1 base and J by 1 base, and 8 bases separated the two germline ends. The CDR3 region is CASSQVPGSNQPQHF. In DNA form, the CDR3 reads TGCGCCAGCAGCCAAGTCCCGGGGAGCAATCAGCCCCAGCATTTT.

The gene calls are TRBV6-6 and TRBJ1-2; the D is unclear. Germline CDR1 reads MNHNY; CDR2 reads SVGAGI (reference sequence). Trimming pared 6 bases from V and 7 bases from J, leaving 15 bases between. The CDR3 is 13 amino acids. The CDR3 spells CASRELGSGGYTF. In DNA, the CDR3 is TGTGCCAGCAGGGAGTTGGGGTCGGGTGGCTACACCTTC.

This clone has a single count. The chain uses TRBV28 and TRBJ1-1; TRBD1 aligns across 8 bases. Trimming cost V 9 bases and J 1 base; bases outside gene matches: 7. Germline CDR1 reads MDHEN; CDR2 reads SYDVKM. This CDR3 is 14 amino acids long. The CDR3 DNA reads TGTGCCAGTTTACAGGGGGACAGGAACACTGAAGCTTTCTTT. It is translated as CASLQGDRNTEAFF.